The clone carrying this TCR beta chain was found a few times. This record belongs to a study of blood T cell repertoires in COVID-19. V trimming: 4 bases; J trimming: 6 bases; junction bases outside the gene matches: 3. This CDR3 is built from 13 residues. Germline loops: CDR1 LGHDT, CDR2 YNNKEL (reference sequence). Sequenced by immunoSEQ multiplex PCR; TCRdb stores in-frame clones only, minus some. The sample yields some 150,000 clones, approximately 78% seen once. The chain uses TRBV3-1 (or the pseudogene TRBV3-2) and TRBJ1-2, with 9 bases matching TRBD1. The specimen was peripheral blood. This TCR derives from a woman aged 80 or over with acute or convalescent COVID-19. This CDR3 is CASSLGQGHGYTF. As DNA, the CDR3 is TGTGCCAGCAGCCTTGGACAGGGGCATGGCTACACCTTC.